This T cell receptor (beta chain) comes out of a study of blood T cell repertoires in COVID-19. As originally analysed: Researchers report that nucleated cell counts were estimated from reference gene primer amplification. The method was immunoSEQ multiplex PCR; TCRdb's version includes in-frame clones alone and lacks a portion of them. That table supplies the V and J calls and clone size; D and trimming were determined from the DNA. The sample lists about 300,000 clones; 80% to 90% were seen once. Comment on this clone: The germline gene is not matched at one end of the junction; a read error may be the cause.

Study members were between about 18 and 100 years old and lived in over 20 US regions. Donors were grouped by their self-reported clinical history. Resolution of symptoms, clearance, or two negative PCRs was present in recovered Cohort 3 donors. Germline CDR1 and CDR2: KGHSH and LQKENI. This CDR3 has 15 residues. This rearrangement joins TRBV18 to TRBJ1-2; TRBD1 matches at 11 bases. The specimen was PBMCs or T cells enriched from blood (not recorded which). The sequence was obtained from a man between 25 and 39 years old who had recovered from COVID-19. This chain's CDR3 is CASSPGTGGNFGYTF. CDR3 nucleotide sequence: TGTGCCAGCTCACCCGGGACAGGGGGGAACTTTGGCTACACCTTC.